The clone carrying this T cell receptor (beta chain) was detected only a few times. Patients in Seattle were enrolled during active infection, then followed longitudinally. The sample originates from a study of blood T cell repertoires in COVID-19. As for the study in general: COVID-19 samples, acute and convalescent, were from the United States, Italy and Spain.

Original processing methods: Reference gene primer amplification gave estimated nucleated cell counts. Sequencing was performed with immunoSEQ multiplex PCR; in TCRdb, only in-frame clones are kept and a portion is missing. Clonal size and the V and J genes are those of that table, whereas D and trimming came from the DNA. Of 68,000 or so clones in the sample, nearly 90% are singletons; the top ten hold roughly 3.1%. With 0 bases removed from V and 4 bases from J, the gap between germline ends came to 13 bases. Germline V CDR1 and CDR2: SGHDT, YYEEEE. This CDR3 region has 15 residues. This TCR derives from a woman between 45 and 60 years old with COVID-19, enrolled during active disease. The sequenced sample consisted of peripheral blood. The J gene is TRBJ1-1, the V gene TRBV5-6; no definite D call. The CDR3 coding sequence is TGTGCCAGCAGCTTGGATAGCGGTTTGAGCACTGAAGCTTTCTTT. Its protein product is CASSLDSGLSTEAFF.